This T cell receptor beta chain was found in a study of regulatory T cells in long-lasting Graves disease. This clonotype was seen ten or more times. With iRepertoire HTBI primers and Arm-PCR of CDR3 regions, TCR beta libraries were built. TCRdb independently ran MiXCR on the multiplex PCR reads; one entry per CDR3 protein. The data contain 520,000 or so distinct CDR3 sequences, 12% of them seen just once; the ten biggest clones take up 8% to 10%. CDR1 MDHEN and CDR2 SYDVKM come from the germline V gene. V was pared by 4 bases and J by 5 bases, with 23 bases between. CDR3 length equals 17 residues. The time point was: newly diagnosed GD, antithyroid drugs for less than 3 months. PBMCs provided the RNA from which the TCR library was made. The same data also went into a second study, on T cells in Graves' hyperthyroidism and ophthalmopathy.

This chain connects TRBV28 to TRBJ1-2; the D is unclear. The sequence came from a woman in her thirties with Graves disease. The starting material was peripheral blood mononuclear cells (PBMCs), obtained at new diagnosis, from a patient treated with antithyroid drugs. The CDR3 protein is CASSSRPGGGEPYGYTF. Here the CDR3 DNA reads TGTGCCAGCAGTTCACGCCCCGGTGGAGGAGAACCATATGGCTACACCTTC.